One TCR beta chain is described in this entry. This sample is drawn from a study of beta chain features in type 1 diabetes. This CDR3 spans 14 amino acids. V was cut by 3 bases and J by 4 bases, with 12 bases left in between. Per the germline V gene, CDR1 is SGHVS and CDR2 is FQNEAQ. Sequencing targeted expressed TCRB transcripts, as all isolated RNA had been reverse transcribed. TCRdb's copy holds only in-frame clones and misses some; the assay was immunoSEQ multiplex PCR. The sample lists 300,000 to 350,000 clones; around 8% were seen once. What was sequenced was central memory CD4+ T cells from blood. This TCR was sampled from a woman between 18 and 30 years old in good health. The chain recombines TRBV7-8 with TRBJ2-5; TRBD1 is a possible D gene (7 bases). CDR3 DNA: TGTGCCAGCAGCTTTCAGGGGGGCCGAGAGACCCAGTACTTC. As protein: CASSFQGGRETQYF.